This entry features one T cell receptor beta chain sequence. The data derive from a study of blood T cell repertoires in COVID-19. Assay: immunoSEQ multiplex PCR; the TCRdb copy retains only in-frame clones and omits some. The sample has 150,000 or so clones; about 80% are singletons. J lost 0 bases, V lost 3 bases, and 5 bases had no gene match. Per the germline V gene, CDR1 is DFQATT and CDR2 is SNEGSKA (reference sequence). The CDR3 runs 15 residues. The sample consisted of peripheral blood. The origin of this receptor is a woman aged 80 or over with acute or convalescent COVID-19. This chain uses TRBV20-1 with TRBJ2-3, with TRBD2 matching 8 bases. The CDR3: CSASLAGGSTDTQYF. As DNA, the CDR3 is TGCAGTGCTAGTCTGGCGGGGGGAAGCACAGATACGCAGTATTTT.